This entry concerns a single T cell receptor beta chain. Its target is unknown. Germline V lookup: CDR1 SQVTM, CDR2 ANQGSEA. V lost 2 bases to trimming and J lost 5 bases; unmatched junction nucleotides: 7. CDR3 size: 15 residues. The sample is drawn from a study of PD-1 blockade in mismatch repair-deficient tumors. PCR or immunohistochemistry showed mismatch repair deficiency in every enrolled patient. Overall study results and limits: Tumor-resident clones, often absent from pretreatment blood, expanded after pembrolizumab and then contracted.

The protocol was immunoSEQ multiplex PCR, while the TCRdb copy is restricted to in-frame clones and leaves out a portion. Among 95,000 to 150,000 clones listed, roughly 86% were seen once. The starting material was peripheral blood, obtained 44 weeks after starting pembrolizumab. The chain has TRBV29-1 and TRBJ2-1; 9 nucleotides match TRBD2. The clonotype originates from an adult with mismatch repair-deficient cancer. Written as DNA, the CDR3 is TGCAGCGTTGAAATGGATAGCGGGAGTAACAATGAGCAGTTCTTC. Encoded protein: CSVEMDSGSNNEQFF.